This T cell receptor (beta chain) was observed in a study of T cell responses to AZD1222 COVID-19 vaccine. The overall study: Combined were second doses at about 4 or about 12 weeks. General study results and limits: Only after the peak T cell response were repertoires sampled. Nearly half of unique spike-specific TCRs reportedly avoided B.1.351 and B.1.1.7 mutated regions.

With regard to this clone: Its antigen remains unidentified.

The method was immunoSEQ multiplex PCR; TCRdb's version includes in-frame clones alone and lacks a portion of them. The table has about 260,000 clones, 85% to 95% seen once. The germline CDR1 and CDR2 sequences are MGHRA and YSYEKL. This CDR3 comprises 17 residues. V dropped 2 bases and J dropped 7 bases, with 21 bases sitting between them. The source was peripheral blood, collected on day 0 of AZD1222 vaccination. J is TRBJ1-5 and V is TRBV4-1; D unclear. The receptor's source is an adult in good health. The CDR3 nucleotides are TGCGCCAGCAGCCAACGTTTGGGTGGTGGGGTCAGACAGCCCCAGCATTTT. Translation: CASSQRLGGGVRQPQHF.